This is a list of T cell receptor beta chains from one sample in a study of cytotoxic CD8 clonotypes in ibrutinib-treated CLL. Here immunoSEQ multiplex PCR was the method, and the copy in TCRdb shows in-frame clones only, minus some. The repertoire includes 110,000 to 150,000 clones, 76% of them detected once, and around 4.9% sits in the top ten. The starting material was PBMCs, obtained after 24 months of ibrutinib treatment. The receptors come from a human donor with chronic lymphocytic leukemia. Both conserved end residues are part of each CDR3. D genes are given only for firm matches. The size of a clone is reported for some rows only, either as once, few or many, or as a class for expanded clones.

d_gene: NA
j_gene: TRBJ1-2
abundance: NA
v_gene: TRBV6-6
CDR3aa: CASGQGGYGYTF
CDR3nt: TGTGCCAGCGGCCAGGGAGGCTATGGCTACACCTTC

d_gene: NA
j_gene: TRBJ2-1
abundance: NA
v_gene: TRBV28
CDR3aa: CASSISYEQFF
CDR3nt: TGTGCCAGCAGTATTTCCTATGAGCAGTTCTTC

d_gene: TRBD2
j_gene: TRBJ2-3
abundance: NA
v_gene: TRBV7-9
CDR3aa: CASSRRTSGGADTQYF
CDR3nt: TGTGCCAGCAGCAGACGGACTAGCGGGGGGGCAGATACGCAGTATTTT

d_gene: TRBD1
j_gene: TRBJ1-3
abundance: NA
v_gene: TRBV30
CDR3aa: CAWSPQGDTIYF
CDR3nt: TGTGCCTGGAGTCCACAGGGGGACACCATATATTTT

d_gene: NA
j_gene: TRBJ1-4
abundance: NA
v_gene: TRBV19
CDR3aa: CASNAGRKNEKLFF
CDR3nt: TGTGCCAGTAATGCGGGACGCAAGAATGAAAAACTGTTTTTT

d_gene: NA
j_gene: TRBJ1-2
abundance: NA
v_gene: TRBV6-5
CDR3aa: CASRETGRNYGYTF
CDR3nt: TGTGCCAGCAGAGAAACAGGACGGAACTATGGCTACACCTTC

d_gene: NA
j_gene: TRBJ2-7
abundance: many
v_gene: TRBV18
CDR3aa: CASSYPGTTSGQYF
CDR3nt: TGTGCCAGCTCCTACCCCGGGACCACAAGCGGGCAGTACTTC

d_gene: NA
j_gene: TRBJ2-7
abundance: many
v_gene: TRBV9
CDR3aa: CASSPRDPSYEQYF
CDR3nt: TGTGCCAGCAGCCCCCGGGACCCCTCCTACGAGCAGTACTTC

d_gene: TRBD1
j_gene: TRBJ1-5
abundance: NA
v_gene: TRBV18
CDR3aa: CASSQGADNQPQHF
CDR3nt: TGTGCCAGCTCACAGGGGGCGGACAATCAGCCCCAGCATTTT

d_gene: NA
j_gene: TRBJ2-2
abundance: few
v_gene: TRBV25-1
CDR3aa: CASSAYTRTAEHRGAVF
CDR3nt: TGTGCCAGCAGTGCATACACCCGGACTGCCGAACACCGGGGAGCTGTTTTT

d_gene: TRBD2
j_gene: TRBJ2-7
abundance: NA
v_gene: TRBV27
CDR3aa: CASSPRRETYEQYF
CDR3nt: TGTGCCAGCAGCCCAAGGCGGGAGACCTACGAGCAGTACTTC

d_gene: NA
j_gene: TRBJ2-1
abundance: NA
v_gene: TRBV7-2
CDR3aa: CASSSGPPNEQFF
CDR3nt: TGTGCCAGCAGCTCCGGGCCCCCCAATGAGCAGTTCTTC

d_gene: TRBD1
j_gene: TRBJ2-1
abundance: NA
v_gene: TRBV9
CDR3aa: CASSVGRAGGREQFF
CDR3nt: TGTGCCAGCAGCGTAGGGCGAGCAGGGGGCCGTGAGCAGTTCTTC

d_gene: TRBD1
j_gene: TRBJ1-1
abundance: NA
v_gene: TRBV23-1
CDR3aa: CASYSAGTGNTEAFF
CDR3nt: TGCGCCAGCTACTCGGCCGGGACAGGGAACACTGAAGCTTTCTTT

d_gene: NA
j_gene: TRBJ2-7
abundance: NA
v_gene: TRBV6-4
CDR3aa: CASTGQVDYEQYF
CDR3nt: TGTGCCAGCACCGGCCAGGTGGACTACGAGCAGTACTTC